The 30 T cell receptor beta chains below all came from one sample that was sequenced in a study of T cell repertoires in cytomegalovirus infection. Each CDR3 protein gets one entry after TCRdb re-called the reads with MiXCR. The sample has about a million distinct CDR3 sequences; roughly 30% are singletons. No cognate antigen is known for these TCRs. This specimen was cultured CD8+ T cells from PBMCs, taken from culture after CMV antigen stimulation. Receptors originate from a human donor in good health (CMV status not recorded). Some clones in this sample may be carry-over from other donors' samples.

This rearrangement joins TRBV11-3 to TRBJ2-2; a weak D match, TRBD1 (7 bases). CDR1 is SGHNT and CDR2 is YENEEA in the germline V gene. There are 19 residues in the CDR3. V was shortened by 4 bases and J by 1 base, with 22 bases between the two germline ends. The CDR3 region has the DNA TGTGCCAGCAGCTCCGCACTTGTAGACAGGGAGGTGAACACCGGGGAGCTGTTTTTT. It yields the protein CASSSALVDREVNTGELFF. The full variable domain, completed using reference TRBV11-3 and TRBJ2-2, is EAGVVQSPRYKIIEKKQPVAFWCNPISGHNTLYWYLQNLGQGPELLIRYENEEAVDDSQLPKDRFSAERLKGVDSTLKIQPAELGDSAVYLCASSSALVDREVNTGELFFGEGSRLTVL.

The table lists this clonotype with many counts. This chain connects TRBV7-2 to TRBJ2-5, with 12 bases aligning to TRBD1. Per germline, CDR1 SGHTA and CDR2 FQGNSA. This CDR3 comprises 15 residues. Trimming cost V 4 bases and J 5 bases; bases outside gene matches: 5. The CDR3 DNA sequence: TGTGCCAGCAGCTCGGGACAGGGGGCTTTGGAGACCCAGTACTTC. This encodes CASSSGQGALETQYF.

With respect to this clonotype: A much larger clone lies a single base off, so this may be a read error. The chain joins TRBV7-6 to TRBJ2-1; D may be TRBD2 (5 bases). The CDR3 has 10 residues. The germline CDR1 and CDR2 sequences are SGHVS and FNYEAQ. The CDR3 nucleotides are TGTGTCACCGGGATCAATGAGCAGTTCTTC. Translated: CVTGINEQFF.

This clonotype was seen only a few times. This rearrangement joins TRBV7-9 to TRBJ2-1, with unresolved D. The V end was cut by 5 bases, the J end by 10 bases, with 24 bases between. This CDR3 has 16 residues. Germline V gives CDR1 SEHNR, CDR2 FQNEAQ (reference sequence). Here the CDR3 reads CASSLSLGLRFNEQFF. The CDR3 DNA sequence: TGTGCCAGCAGCCTAAGTTTAGGGTTACGCTTTAACGAGCAGTTCTTC. Combining the CDR3 with reference TRBV7-9 and TRBJ2-1 gives the whole variable domain DTGVSQNPRHKITKRGQNVTFRCDPISEHNRLYWYRQTLGQGPEFLTYFQNEAQLEKSRLLSDRFSAERPKGSFSTLEIQRTEQGDSAMYLCASSLSLGLRFNEQFFGPGTRLTVL.

The chain uses TRBV5-6 and TRBJ1-1; no firm D call. Germline CDR1 is SGHDT and CDR2 is YYEEEE. The CDR3 spans 15 residues. Trimming cost V 0 bases and J 1 base, with 10 bases left between them. The CDR3 sequence is CASSLGSGGNTEAFF. Here the CDR3 DNA reads TGTGCCAGCAGCTTGGGGTCGGGAGGGAACACTGAAGCTTTCTTT. Complete variable domain (other parts from reference TRBV5-6 and TRBJ1-1): DAGVTQSPTHLIKTRGQQVTLRCSPKSGHDTVSWYQQALGQGPQFIFQYYEEEERQRGNFPDRFSGHQFPNYSSELNVNALLLGDSALYLCASSLGSGGNTEAFFGQGTRLTVV.

The CDR3 sequence is CASIGTNSYGYTF. The CDR3, as DNA: TGTGCCAGTATCGGCACGAACAGCTATGGCTACACCTTC. The chain has TRBV19 and TRBJ1-2, with unresolved D. The CDR3 loop spans 13 amino acids. Trimming pared 7 bases from V and 4 bases from J, leaving 13 bases between. The germline gives CDR1 LNHDA, CDR2 SQIVND (reference sequence).

This clonotype was recorded a few times. The rearrangement links TRBV12-3 or TRBV12-4 to TRBJ2-7; 8 bases map to TRBD1. V trimming: 6 bases; J trimming: 2 bases; junction bases outside the gene matches: 6. The CDR3 contains 14 residues. Written as DNA, the CDR3 is TGTGCCAGCAGACCCGGGACAGGTGCCTACGAGCAGTACTTC. Protein: CASRPGTGAYEQYF.

In this sample, this clonotype turned up a few times. V usage is TRBV6-2 or TRBV6-3 and J usage is TRBJ1-5, with unresolved D. In germline, CDR1 is MNHEY, CDR2 SVGEGT. Trimming removed 1 base at V and 0 bases at J, with 4 bases between. The CDR3 contains 14 residues. The CDR3: CASSYLNSNQPQHF. CDR3 coding DNA: TGTGCCAGCAGTTACTTAAATAGCAATCAGCCCCAGCATTTT.

A few counts support this clonotype. The chain links TRBV7-9 to TRBJ2-3; 9 bases fit TRBD2. CDR1 SEHNR and CDR2 FQNEAQ come from the germline V gene (reference sequence). V was clipped by 5 bases and J by 4 bases; unmatched bases: 10. This CDR3 spans 16 amino acids. CDR3 sequence reads: CASSLISGGYPDTQYF. Here the CDR3 DNA reads TGTGCCAGCAGCCTAATAAGCGGGGGGTACCCAGATACGCAGTATTTT.

This clonotype was detected ten times or more. The chain carries TRBV12-3 or TRBV12-4 and TRBJ2-5; TRBD2 matches 7 bases. Germline trimming cut 6 bases from V and 2 bases from J; bases unmatched to any gene: 9. There are 15 residues in the CDR3. CDR3 sequence: CASSPTGGSQETQYF. The DNA of the CDR3 is TGTGCCAGCAGCCCAACGGGGGGTAGTCAAGAGACCCAGTACTTC.

This clonotype has just a few counts. The chain has TRBV10-3 and TRBJ2-1; D is ambiguous. This CDR3 comprises 15 residues. Between the trimmed V and J ends, which lost 4 bases and 4 bases, there was a span of 14 bases. Germline CDR1 and CDR2: ENHRY and SYGVKD. CDR3 nucleotide sequence: TGTGCCATCAGTGGTGAGGAGTTCGTTTACAATGAGCAGTTCTTC. Translation: CAISGEEFVYNEQFF.

CDR3 residues: CASSFKEGRANQPQHF. Here the CDR3 DNA reads TGTGCCAGCAGTTTTAAGGAGGGCAGGGCCAATCAGCCCCAGCATTTT. The genes are TRBV7-9 and TRBJ1-5; D might be TRBD1 (5 bases). The V and J ends lost 6 bases and 3 bases respectively, with 18 bases between them. The length of the CDR3 is 16 residues. Germline V gene sequence: CDR1 SEHNR, CDR2 FQNEAQ (reference sequence).

This clonotype was counted between two and nine times. Mismatch with germline at one junction end may stem from a read error. The rearrangement links TRBV7-9 to TRBJ2-3, with 9 bases lining up with TRBD2. This CDR3 has 19 amino acids. CDR1 and CDR2 (germline): SEHNR, FQNEAQ (reference sequence). The CDR3 region is CASSSSLAGTIKSRDTQYF. CDR3 bases: TGTGCCAGCAGCTCCAGCCTAGCGGGGACGATTAAAAGCAGAGATACGCAGTATTTT.

This clonotype was found a few times. The chain links TRBV7-9 to TRBJ1-2; D is undetermined. The V end was cut by 3 bases, the J end by 1 base, with 15 bases between. The CDR3 runs to 16 residues. CDR1 SEHNR and CDR2 FQNEAQ come from the germline V gene (reference sequence). Here the CDR3 reads CASSLGAAKLNYGYTF. CDR3 in DNA: TGTGCCAGCAGCTTGGGCGCCGCTAAACTTAACTATGGCTACACCTTC.

This clonotype has only a few counts. CDR3 residues: CASRSRRGGREQYF. In nucleotides, the CDR3 is TGTGCCAGCAGATCCAGACGAGGGGGTCGTGAGCAGTACTTC. V usage is TRBV27 and J usage is TRBJ2-7; TRBD1 might be the D (6 bases). Germline V gives CDR1 MNHEY, CDR2 SMNVEV (reference sequence). This CDR3 region has 14 residues. V was clipped by 6 bases and J by 7 bases, with 19 bases between them.

The chain employs TRBV11-3 and TRBJ2-2, with TRBD1 identical over 8 bases. This CDR3 has 14 amino acids. Germline lookup yields CDR1 SGHNT and CDR2 YENEEA. V shed 5 bases and J 8 bases; nucleotides not matched to a gene: 7. CDR3 DNA: TGTGCCAGCAGCGCGCCCCAGGGGGCTGGGGAGCTGTTTTTT. Translation: CASSAPQGAGELFF.

The genes are TRBV27 and TRBJ2-5; 7 bases agree with TRBD2. Germline V CDR1 and CDR2: MNHEY, SMNVEV (reference sequence). With V trimmed by 0 bases and J by 1 base, 5 bases remained unmatched. The CDR3 length is 16 residues. CDR3 sequence reads: CASSLSAGEIQETQYF. CDR3 sequence (DNA): TGTGCCAGCAGTTTATCGGCGGGGGAGATCCAAGAGACCCAGTACTTC.

The rearrangement uses TRBV18 and TRBJ1-1; D not resolved. Germline lookup yields CDR1 KGHSH and CDR2 LQKENI. The V gene lost 6 bases and the J gene lost 1 base, with 21 bases spanning the gap. The CDR3 contains 17 residues. CDR3 residues: CASSVIQSGSPNTEAFF. The CDR3 DNA is TGTGCCAGCTCGGTTATTCAAAGCGGATCTCCGAACACTGAAGCTTTCTTT.

There are a few counts of this clonotype. The CDR3 loop is CASDGGGPSSSYNEQFF. CDR3 nucleotide sequence: TGTGCCAGCGACGGCGGGGGCCCTTCCAGCTCCTACAATGAGCAGTTCTTC. The chain joins TRBV12-3 or TRBV12-4 to TRBJ2-1, with D possibly TRBD2 on 7 matching bases. With 8 bases removed from V and 0 bases from J, the gap between germline ends came to 20 bases. This CDR3 region has 17 residues.

The chain is built from TRBV5-6 and TRBJ1-1, with 11 bases identical to TRBD1. The length of the CDR3 is 16 residues. The germline V gene encodes CDR1 SGHDT and CDR2 YYEEEE. Germline trimming cut 5 bases from V and 4 bases from J; bases unmatched to any gene: 10. The CDR3: CASSSPGQGVTTEAFF. Here the CDR3 DNA reads TGTGCCAGCAGTTCACCGGGACAGGGGGTTACCACTGAAGCTTTCTTT.

This clonotype was seen repeatedly, ten times or more. The chain recombines TRBV7-8 with TRBJ2-5; D may be TRBD1 or TRBD2 (5 bases each). Germline-derived CDR1 and CDR2 are SGHVS and FQNEAQ. The V end was cut by 4 bases, the J end by 5 bases, with 14 bases between. The CDR3 sequence is 14 residues long. CDR3 in DNA: TGTGCCAGCAGCTACCGGGACCGGCTCGAGACCCAGTACTTC. This gives the protein CASSYRDRLETQYF.

This clonotype was picked up a small number of times. The chain recombines TRBV5-4 with TRBJ1-2; D is perhaps TRBD1 (6 bases). The germline V gene encodes CDR1 SGHNT and CDR2 YYREEE (reference sequence). There are 13 residues in the CDR3. V was cut by 4 bases and J by 3 bases, with 10 bases left in between. The CDR3 coding sequence is TGTGCCAGCAGCGGGGACAACGACTATGGCTACACCTTC. Translated, it gives CASSGDNDYGYTF.

The rearrangement links TRBV7-6 to TRBJ2-5; 8 bases line up with TRBD2. The germline V gene encodes CDR1 SGHVS and CDR2 FNYEAQ. The V segment lost 5 bases and the J segment 1 base; nucleotides outside the gene matches: 12. There are 17 residues in the CDR3. CDR3 DNA sequence: TGTGCCAGCAGCGTAGAGAGTAGCGGGACAACCCAAGAGACCCAGTACTTC. It specifies CASSVESSGTTQETQYF.

The V and J genes are TRBV6-6 and TRBJ1-2; maybe TRBD1 (6 bases). Germline CDR1 MNHNY, CDR2 SVGAGI (reference sequence). The CDR3 length is 15 residues. Deletions cut 2 bases from V and 5 bases from J, with 15 bases between. The CDR3 sequence: CASSYAAGQIYGYTF. The CDR3, as DNA: TGTGCCAGCAGTTACGCAGCCGGACAGATTTATGGCTACACCTTC.

This rearrangement joins TRBV28 to TRBJ2-3; unclear D gene. Looked up from germline, CDR1 is MDHEN and CDR2 is SYDVKM. The V end was cut by 1 base, the J end by 1 base, with 15 bases between. The CDR3 is 17 amino acids. The CDR3: CASSLYLTELRTDTQYF. Here the CDR3 DNA reads TGTGCCAGCAGTTTATATCTAACAGAGTTACGCACAGATACGCAGTATTTT.

This clonotype has a handful of counts. The rearrangement uses TRBV28 and TRBJ1-6; D uncertain. V shed 7 bases and J shed 7 bases, with 17 bases lying between them. This CDR3 spans 15 amino acids. Germline V gene lookup returns CDR1 MDHEN and CDR2 SYDVKM. DNA for the CDR3: TGTGCCAGCACGCCTGACCCCCAGGTCAATTCACCCCTCCACTTT. Translation: CASTPDPQVNSPLHF. Full variable domain (remainder filled in from reference TRBV28 and TRBJ1-6): DVKVTQSSRYLVKRTGEKVFLECVQDMDHENMFWYRQDPGLGLRLIYFSYDVKMKEKGDIPEGYSVSREKKERFSLILESASTNQTSMYLCASTPDPQVNSPLHFGNGTRLTVT.

Only a few counts were recorded for this clonotype. This chain joins TRBV20-1 and TRBJ2-2; no clear D gene. The ends were cut back, 5 bases at V and 5 bases at J, with 6 bases in the middle. The CDR3 sequence is 11 residues long. Germline assignment: CDR1 DFQATT and CDR2 SNEGSKA (reference sequence). The CDR3 region has the DNA TGCAGTGCTTGGAGTACCGGGGAGCTGTTTTTT. Translated: CSAWSTGELFF.

This clonotype came up a few times. V usage is TRBV4-3 and J usage is TRBJ2-2, with a possible D match to TRBD1 (6 bases). The CDR3 consists of 16 residues. Looked up from germline, CDR1 is LGHNA and CDR2 is YSLEER. Trimming left V 4 bases short and J 6 bases short, with 18 bases between. The CDR3 reads CASSRVDSPMAGELFF. CDR3 bases: TGCGCCAGCAGCCGGGTGGACAGTCCCATGGCCGGGGAGCTGTTTTTT.

The chain uses TRBV10-3 and TRBJ2-1, with D perhaps being TRBD1 or TRBD2 (5 bases each). In germline, CDR1 is ENHRY, CDR2 SYGVKD. The CDR3 loop spans 13 amino acids. The ends were cut back, 6 bases at V and 0 bases at J, with 6 bases in the middle. The CDR3 DNA is TGTGCCATCAGGGGGGTCTCCTACAATGAGCAGTTCTTC. It is translated as CAIRGVSYNEQFF.

This clonotype has ten or more counts. This chain uses TRBV7-2 with TRBJ2-1; 8 bases agree with TRBD2. The ends lost 4 bases at V and 8 bases at J; junction bases unmatched: 4. This CDR3 contains 13 residues. CDR1 and CDR2 from the germline V gene are SGHTA and FQGNSA. CDR3 nucleotide sequence: TGTGCCAGCAGCTCCGGGGGGGCCCATGAGCAGTTCTTC. It codes for CASSSGGAHEQFF.